Listed below are T cell receptor beta chains from one sample, sequenced in a study of shared clonotypes between healthy human individuals. Produced via immunoSEQ multiplex PCR; TCRdb's table is partial and in-frame only. The sample carries around 1 million clones, around three quarters recorded once. The sequenced material came from memory CD4+ T cells sorted from blood. The receptors originated from a man younger than 35 in good health. The CDR3 runs from the conserved cysteine through the conserved F or W. D genes are given only for firm matches. A row's size may be missing; if present it is once, few, many or a size class.

clone_size d_call j_call v_call cdr3_nt cdr3_aa
- - TRBJ1-5 TRBV19 TGTGCCAGTTCAGGCCGAATAGGGAGAGGGGACAATCAGCCCCAGCATTTT CASSGRIGRGDNQPQHF
few - TRBJ1-2 TRBV6-5 TGTGCCAGCAGCCGACCCAGAGGTGGCTACACCTTC CASSRPRGGYTF
- - TRBJ2-5 TRBV20-1 TGCAGTGCTAGAGAAGCCTTTACCCAGTACTTC CSAREAFTQYF
- TRBD2 TRBJ2-5 TRBV7-2 TGTGCCAGCAGCTTGGGGACTAGCGTGAAGACCCAGTACTTC CASSLGTSVKTQYF
- - TRBJ2-7 TRBV10-3 TGTGCCATCAGTGAGCCCGGGACGGCCTACGAGCAGTACTTC CAISEPGTAYEQYF
many TRBD1 TRBJ2-1 TRBV7-7 TGTGCTAGCAGCGTCGGGACAGGGGGCAACAATGAGCAGTTCTTC CASSVGTGGNNEQFF
- - TRBJ2-3 TRBV5-1 TGCGCCAGCAGGCAGGGACTGGGGCCGCTAAGCACAGATACGCAGTATTTT CASRQGLGPLSTDTQYF
once - TRBJ2-4 TRBV6-1 TGTGCCAGCAGCTTGCGGGTGGCCAAAAACATTCAGTACTTC CASSLRVAKNIQYF
- - TRBJ1-1 TRBV29-1 TGCAGCGCCAAAGGGCGGATGAACACTGAAGCTTTCTTT CSAKGRMNTEAFF
- - TRBJ2-3 TRBV7-2 TGTGCCAGCAGCCTCCTCACAGATACGCAGTATTTT CASSLLTDTQYF
- - TRBJ2-2 TRBV5-1 TGCGCCAGCAGCTTGGGGACGTCCGGGGAGCTGTTTTTT CASSLGTSGELFF
- TRBD1 TRBJ2-1 TRBV7-3 TGTGCCAGCAGCCGGGACAGGGGTTCCCACAATGAGCAGTTCTTC CASSRDRGSHNEQFF
- - TRBJ2-2 TRBV2 TGTGCCAGCACCGAGCGAGGGACGGAGACCGGGGAGCTGTTTTTT CASTERGTETGELFF
- TRBD1 TRBJ1-2 TRBV10-3 TGTGCCATCAGGGAGGGACAGGTCTACACCTTC CAIREGQVYTF
- - TRBJ2-2 TRBV5-1 TGCGCCAGCAGCATGGACACGAACACCGGGGAGCTGTTTTTT CASSMDTNTGELFF
- - TRBJ1-3 TRBV18 TGTGCCAGCTCACCACGAGATAGGGGAGGAGGAAACACCATATATTTT CASSPRDRGGGNTIYF
- - TRBJ2-1 TRBV10-1 TGCGCCAGCAGCCCAAGCGGTCCCTACAATGAGCAGTTCTTC CASSPSGPYNEQFF
few - TRBJ2-2 TRBV5-4 TGTGCCAGCAGCTTGGACAGATTCGGGGAGCTGTTTTTT CASSLDRFGELFF
- - TRBJ1-5 TRBV5-1 TGCGCCAGCAGCTTGGCTGGACAGTACAATCAGCCCCAGCATTTT CASSLAGQYNQPQHF
- - TRBJ1-6 TRBV25-1 TGTGCCAGCATGTCCCCCGGAGGGAATTCACCCCTCCACTTT CASMSPGGNSPLHF
- - TRBJ2-7 TRBV10-2 TGCGCCAGCAGTGCCCCCTACGAGCAGTACTTC CASSAPYEQYF
- - TRBJ2-3 TRBV7-9 TGTGCCAGCAGCCAGGGGAAGGCAGATACGCAGTATTTT CASSQGKADTQYF
- - TRBJ2-7 TRBV5-4 TGTGCCAGCAGGACAGCGTCGGGCGAGCAGTACTTC CASRTASGEQYF
- TRBD1 TRBJ2-5 TRBV6-1 TGTGCCAGCAGACCTGGGACAGGGGAAGAGACCCAGTACTTC CASRPGTGEETQYF
- TRBD2 TRBJ2-5 TRBV7-4 TGTGCCAGCAGCCCGAGGTTTAGGCTAGCGGGGTGCCCGATCCAAGAGACCCAGTACTTC CASSPRFRLAGCPIQETQYF
- - TRBJ2-7 TRBV6-5 TGTGCCAGCGCTCCGGGGGTCGTATACGAGCAGTACTTC CASAPGVVYEQYF
- - TRBJ2-1 TRBV2 TGTGCCAGCAGTACGGACGAGAATGAGCAGTTCTTC CASSTDENEQFF
once TRBD1 TRBJ1-5 TRBV5-1 TGCGCCAGCAGCCGAACAGGGGATCAGCCCCAGCATTTT CASSRTGDQPQHF
- TRBD2 TRBJ2-6 TRBV2 TGTGCCAGCAGTGGGTCTAGCGGGGGGGCTGGGGCCAACGTCCTGACTTTC CASSGSSGGAGANVLTF
- - TRBJ2-7 TRBV10-2 TGCGCCAGCAGTGATGGCAGGGGTTCCTACGAGCAGTACTTC CASSDGRGSYEQYF
- - TRBJ1-1 TRBV4-3 TGCGCCAGCAGCCAGGGACGGGGAGGGAACACTGAAGCTTTCTTT CASSQGRGGNTEAFF
few TRBD1 TRBJ2-5 TRBV4-1 TGCGCCAGCAGCCCTGGACAGGGTGGCGAGACCCAGTACTTC CASSPGQGGETQYF
few - TRBJ2-7 TRBV28 TGTGCCAGCAGTTTCCTGGGTAGCGAGCAGTACTTC CASSFLGSEQYF
- TRBD1 TRBJ1-4 TRBV6-1 TGTGCCAGCAAAGGGGGCCGAGCAACTAATGAAAAACTGTTTTTT CASKGGRATNEKLFF
- - TRBJ2-1 TRBV6-1 TGTGCCAGCAGTAGGACTACCCACAATGAGCAGTTCTTC CASSRTTHNEQFF